This is a list of T cell receptor beta chains from one sample in a study of cytomegalovirus exposure and HLA in healthy donors. Profiled with immunoSEQ multiplex PCR; TCRdb holds only in-frame clones, not every one. This table holds about 98,000 clones, roughly 81% found once. Material for sequencing was PBMCs. These receptors were taken from a man aged 35-49 years in good health and CMV-seronegative. Both conserved end residues are part of each CDR3. Each record gives: V gene, clone size, J gene, D gene, CDR3 protein, CDR3 DNA. The D gene is left open where the match is weak. Size is omitted from some rows. Given values are once, few, many or a class for expanded clones.

V gene: TRBV6-5
clone size: -
J gene: TRBJ2-7
D gene: TRBD1
CDR3 protein: CASSYSPTGSYEQYF
CDR3 DNA: TGTGCCAGCAGTTACTCCCCGACAGGGTCCTACGAGCAGTACTTC

V gene: TRBV27
clone size: -
J gene: TRBJ1-2
D gene: TRBD1
CDR3 protein: CASSLSRSQGANYGYTF
CDR3 DNA: TGTGCCAGCAGTTTATCGAGATCACAGGGGGCTAACTATGGCTACACCTTC

V gene: TRBV14
clone size: -
J gene: TRBJ2-2
D gene: TRBD2
CDR3 protein: CASSQVGGINTGELFF
CDR3 DNA: TGTGCCAGCAGCCAAGTGGGGGGGATCAACACCGGGGAGCTGTTTTTT

V gene: TRBV6-4
clone size: -
J gene: TRBJ1-1
D gene: -
CDR3 protein: CASRGQGGTEAFF
CDR3 DNA: TGTGCCAGCAGAGGGCAGGGCGGAACTGAAGCTTTCTTT

V gene: TRBV5-5
clone size: -
J gene: TRBJ1-2
D gene: TRBD1
CDR3 protein: CASNAAPGQLYGYTF
CDR3 DNA: TGTGCCAGCAACGCCGCCCCGGGACAGCTCTATGGCTACACCTTC

V gene: TRBV6-1
clone size: -
J gene: TRBJ1-2
D gene: -
CDR3 protein: CASTEAGGYTF
CDR3 DNA: TGTGCCAGCACTGAGGCTGGTGGCTACACCTTC

V gene: TRBV29-1
clone size: -
J gene: TRBJ1-1
D gene: TRBD1
CDR3 protein: CSVGRGQLNTEAFF
CDR3 DNA: TGCAGCGTTGGTAGGGGGCAGTTGAACACTGAAGCTTTCTTT

V gene: TRBV6-1
clone size: -
J gene: TRBJ1-5
D gene: -
CDR3 protein: CASRDSTPQHF
CDR3 DNA: TGTGCCAGCAGGGATAGCACGCCCCAGCATTTT

V gene: TRBV10-1
clone size: -
J gene: TRBJ2-5
D gene: TRBD2
CDR3 protein: CASSESTSGVIEETQYF
CDR3 DNA: TGCGCCAGCAGTGAGTCGACTAGCGGGGTGATCGAAGAGACCCAGTACTTC

V gene: TRBV4-2
clone size: -
J gene: TRBJ1-3
D gene: TRBD1
CDR3 protein: CASSQPSGTGLLGNTIYF
CDR3 DNA: TGTGCCAGCAGCCAACCGAGCGGGACAGGGCTGCTTGGAAACACCATATATTTT

V gene: TRBV14
clone size: -
J gene: TRBJ1-6
D gene: -
CDR3 protein: CASSQDRQGLSPLHF
CDR3 DNA: TGTGCCAGCAGCCAAGATCGCCAGGGGTTATCACCCCTCCACTTT

V gene: TRBV29-1
clone size: -
J gene: TRBJ1-1
D gene: -
CDR3 protein: CSAIMNTEAFF
CDR3 DNA: TGCAGCGCAATCATGAACACTGAAGCTTTCTTT

V gene: TRBV5-8
clone size: once
J gene: TRBJ1-2
D gene: -
CDR3 protein: CASSLEGRGGSYGYTF
CDR3 DNA: TGTGCCAGCAGCTTGGAGGGCAGGGGTGGAAGCTATGGCTACACCTTC

V gene: TRBV13
clone size: -
J gene: TRBJ1-1
D gene: -
CDR3 protein: CAVPRFSNTEAFF
CDR3 DNA: TGTGCCGTACCCAGGTTTTCGAACACTGAAGCTTTCTTT

V gene: TRBV6-5
clone size: -
J gene: TRBJ2-7
D gene: -
CDR3 protein: CASSPRLLSSYEQYF
CDR3 DNA: TGTGCCAGCAGCCCGAGGTTATTATCCTCCTACGAGCAGTACTTC

V gene: TRBV7-9
clone size: -
J gene: TRBJ1-2
D gene: TRBD1
CDR3 protein: CASSNSGQGDYGYTF
CDR3 DNA: TGTGCCAGCAGCAACTCGGGACAGGGAGACTATGGCTACACCTTC

V gene: TRBV21-1
clone size: -
J gene: TRBJ1-1
D gene: -
CDR3 protein: CASSNLGNTEAFF
CDR3 DNA: TGTGCCAGCAGCAACCTCGGGAACACTGAAGCTTTCTTT

V gene: TRBV7-9
clone size: -
J gene: TRBJ1-5
D gene: -
CDR3 protein: CASSLVEQSNQPQHF
CDR3 DNA: TGTGCCAGCAGCTTAGTGGAACAGAGTAATCAGCCCCAGCATTTT

V gene: TRBV10-1
clone size: -
J gene: TRBJ2-5
D gene: TRBD2
CDR3 protein: CASSAPGLAGEQETQYF
CDR3 DNA: TGCGCCAGCAGTGCTCCGGGACTAGCGGGGGAGCAAGAGACCCAGTACTTC

V gene: TRBV29-1
clone size: -
J gene: TRBJ2-7
D gene: -
CDR3 protein: CSVGLSYEQYF
CDR3 DNA: TGCAGCGTTGGCCTTAGCTACGAGCAGTACTTC

V gene: TRBV10-3
clone size: few
J gene: TRBJ1-2
D gene: -
CDR3 protein: CAVGVGANYGYTF
CDR3 DNA: TGTGCCGTCGGCGTGGGGGCCAACTATGGCTACACCTTC

V gene: TRBV2
clone size: -
J gene: TRBJ1-1
D gene: -
CDR3 protein: CASSEGRAVTEAFF
CDR3 DNA: TGTGCCAGCAGTGAAGGCAGGGCGGTAACTGAAGCTTTCTTT

V gene: TRBV6-1
clone size: once
J gene: TRBJ2-3
D gene: TRBD2
CDR3 protein: CASSEISGNPTDTQYF
CDR3 DNA: TGTGCCAGCAGTGAAATTAGCGGGAACCCCACAGATACGCAGTATTTT

V gene: TRBV28
clone size: few
J gene: TRBJ1-1
D gene: -
CDR3 protein: CASSRTVGDNTEAFF
CDR3 DNA: TGTGCCAGCAGCAGGACAGTCGGGGACAACACTGAAGCTTTCTTT

V gene: TRBV4-3
clone size: -
J gene: TRBJ1-6
D gene: -
CDR3 protein: CASSQDNSLSPLHF
CDR3 DNA: TGCGCCAGCAGCCAAGACAACTCACTTTCACCCCTCCACTTT